In this sample, the clone carrying this T cell receptor beta chain turned up many times. This sample stems from a study of T cells in Graves' hyperthyroidism and ophthalmopathy. Researchers took RNA transcripts and amplified the TCR beta CDR3 regions from them. When the TCR CDR3 underwent first-round RT-PCR, the HTBI primer set was used. MiXCR was run by TCRdb on the multiplex PCR reads, yielding one entry per CDR3 protein. The sample includes 300,000 or so distinct CDR3 sequences, around a sixth of them seen just once. This CDR3 has 13 residues. Germline V gene data show CDR1 as DFQATT and CDR2 as SNEGSKA (reference sequence). Trimming took 0 bases from V and 4 from J, leaving 9 bases between them.

V gene TRBV20-1 combines with J gene TRBJ1-1; possibly TRBD1 for D (5 bases). The TCR was taken from a woman in her fifties or sixties with Graves' hyperthyroidism. Sequencing was carried out using blood. CDR3 bases: TGCAGTGCTAGAGATCGGGGGGGCACTGAAGCTTTCTTT. Amino acid sequence: CSARDRGGTEAFF.